This note documents a single TCR beta chain sequence. The antigen remains unidentified. Prior to thyroid surgery, none of the patients had received any treatment. How the authors handled the data: Across clinicopathological groups, CDR3 differences served as the basis for building a distant-metastasis classifier for papillary thyroid cancer. TCRdb re-clonotyped the PCR reads through MiXCR. The V and J calls, along with clone size, are taken from TCRdb and not from the paper's own processing. The repertoire has 20,000 to 25,000 clones, about 24% of them found once; the top ten carry 6.4%. This entry belongs to a study of metastatic and nonmetastatic thyroid tumors. Study information: Repertoires of blood and of tissue (tumor or nodule) from malignant and benign thyroid patients were compared.

Study results and caveats: Significantly greater TCR beta diversity was reportedly found in malignant thyroid tumors than in benign nodules (in blood and tumor).

The TCR comes from a female donor with papillary thyroid cancer or a benign thyroid nodule (not recorded which). Some clones in this sample may be carry-over from other donors' samples. The sample taken for sequencing was tumor tissue.

The CDR3 loop reads CASSYRGGITEAFF. The CDR3 DNA reads TGTGCCAGCAGTTACAGGGGCGGAATAACTGAAGCTTTCTTT. V is TRBV6-2 or TRBV6-3 and J is TRBJ1-1; D might be TRBD1 (5 bases). CDR1 and CDR2 from the germline V gene are MNHEY and SVGEGT. This CDR3 is built from 14 residues. The V end was cut by 2 bases, the J end by 5 bases, with 12 bases between.